This TCR beta chain emerged from a study of shared clonotypes between healthy human individuals. The assay was immunoSEQ multiplex PCR, and TCRdb's table has in-frame clones only and misses some. The sample records more than 90,000 clones, roughly 69% being singletons. With 4 bases removed from V and 6 bases from J, the gap between germline ends came to 16 bases. The CDR3 has 14 amino acids. The germline CDR1 and CDR2 sequences are SNHLY and FYNNEI. V gene TRBV2 combines with J gene TRBJ2-7; no reliable D call. The clonotype originates from a man aged 25-45 years in good health. Sample: memory CD8+ T cells sorted from blood. Specified subset: CD45RO+ cells pooled with CCR7-negative TemRA cells. DNA for the CDR3: TGTGCCAGCAGTGGGGTAGTTGGCCCCGTCGAGCAGTACTTC. Protein: CASSGVVGPVEQYF.